The T cell receptor beta chain under discussion was sequenced for a study of T-cell memory formation after mild COVID-19. Study details: TCR clusters mostly belonged to single donors.

5'RACE with constant-segment primers yielded barcoded, UMI-tagged TCR alpha and TCR beta cDNA libraries. TCRdb re-derived calls from the 5' RACE reads in MiXCR, one entry per CDR3 protein. The sample records 300,000 to 400,000 distinct CDR3 sequences, more than 15% being singletons. Study-level findings and limits: Second-wave clones that peaked on day 37 lacked confirmed SARS-CoV-2 specificity. Researchers found some responding clones in pre-infection memory, a sign that cross-reactive memory joined.

Turning to this clonotype: Its specificity is unknown. An end of the junction differs from the germline gene, which may be a read error.

The CDR3 extends over 11 amino acids. Sequences were obtained from PBMCs or a T cell subset sorted from them (not recorded which). The receptor was derived from a man younger than 30 who had mild COVID-19 (a few samples of this study predate the infection). Cell type and time point are not known. V and J are TRBV12-3 or TRBV12-4 and TRBJ2-5; unclear D gene. CDR3 residues: CASGLGFQAYF. The CDR3 region has the DNA TGTGCCAGCGGTTTAGGGTTCCAGGCGTACTTC.